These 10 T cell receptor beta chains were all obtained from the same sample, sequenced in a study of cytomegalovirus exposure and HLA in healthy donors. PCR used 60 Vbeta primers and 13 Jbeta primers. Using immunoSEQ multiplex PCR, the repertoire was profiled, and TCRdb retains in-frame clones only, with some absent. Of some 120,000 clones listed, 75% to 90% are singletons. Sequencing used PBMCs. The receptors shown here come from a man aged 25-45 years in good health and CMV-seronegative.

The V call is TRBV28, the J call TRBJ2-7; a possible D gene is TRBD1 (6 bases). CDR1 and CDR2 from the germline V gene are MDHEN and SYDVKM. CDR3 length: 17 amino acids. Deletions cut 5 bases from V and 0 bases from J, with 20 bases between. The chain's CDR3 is CASSLDLGQGSSYEQYF. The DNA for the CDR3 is TGTGCCAGCAGTCTCGACCTGGGGCAGGGGAGCTCCTACGAGCAGTACTTC.

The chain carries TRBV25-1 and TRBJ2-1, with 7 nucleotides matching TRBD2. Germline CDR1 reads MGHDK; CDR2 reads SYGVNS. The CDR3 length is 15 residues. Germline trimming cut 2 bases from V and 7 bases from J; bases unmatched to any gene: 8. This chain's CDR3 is CASSEGAGVRNEQFF. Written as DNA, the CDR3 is TGTGCCAGCAGTGAAGGTGCGGGAGTAAGGAATGAGCAGTTCTTC.

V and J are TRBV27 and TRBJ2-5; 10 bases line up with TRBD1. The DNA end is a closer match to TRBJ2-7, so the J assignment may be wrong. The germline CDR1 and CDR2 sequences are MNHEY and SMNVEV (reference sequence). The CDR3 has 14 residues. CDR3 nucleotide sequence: TGTGCCAGCAGTTACGGGACAGGGGTTTACGAGCAGTACTTC. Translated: CASSYGTGVYEQYF.

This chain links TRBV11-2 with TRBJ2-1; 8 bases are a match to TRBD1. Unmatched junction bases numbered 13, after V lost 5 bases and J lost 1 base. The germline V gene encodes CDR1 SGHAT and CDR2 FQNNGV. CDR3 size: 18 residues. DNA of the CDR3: TGTGCCAGCAGCCTAGGGACAGGCCTTATTCCTTCCTACAATGAGCAGTTCTTC. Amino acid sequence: CASSLGTGLIPSYNEQFF. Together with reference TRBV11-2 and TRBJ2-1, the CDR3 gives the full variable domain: EAGVAQSPRYKIIEKRQSVAFWCNPISGHATLYWYQQILGQGPKLLIQFQNNGVVDDSQLPKDRFSAERLKGVDSTLKIQPAKLEDSAVYLCASSLGTGLIPSYNEQFFGPGTRLTVL.

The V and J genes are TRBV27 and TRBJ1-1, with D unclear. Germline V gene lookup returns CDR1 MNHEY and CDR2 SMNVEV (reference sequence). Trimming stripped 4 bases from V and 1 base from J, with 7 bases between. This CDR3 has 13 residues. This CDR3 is CASSWGANTEAFF. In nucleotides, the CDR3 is TGTGCCAGCAGTTGGGGAGCGAACACTGAAGCTTTCTTT.

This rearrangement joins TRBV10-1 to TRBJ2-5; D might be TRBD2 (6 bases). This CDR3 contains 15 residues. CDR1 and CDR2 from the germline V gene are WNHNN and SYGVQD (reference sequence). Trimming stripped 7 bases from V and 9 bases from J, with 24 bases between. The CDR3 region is CASNPAGTQPGAQYF. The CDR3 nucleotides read TGCGCCAGCAATCCTGCAGGGACCCAGCCGGGAGCCCAGTACTTC.

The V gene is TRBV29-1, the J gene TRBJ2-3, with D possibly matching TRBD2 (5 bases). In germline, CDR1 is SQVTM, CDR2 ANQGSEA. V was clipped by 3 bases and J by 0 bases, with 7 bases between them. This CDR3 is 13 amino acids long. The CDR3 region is CSVELASTDTQYF. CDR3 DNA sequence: TGCAGCGTTGAGCTAGCTAGCACAGATACGCAGTATTTT.

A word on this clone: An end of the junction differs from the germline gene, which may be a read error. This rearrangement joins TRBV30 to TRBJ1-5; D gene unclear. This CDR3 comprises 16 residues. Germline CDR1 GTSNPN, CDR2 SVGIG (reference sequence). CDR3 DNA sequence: TGTGCCTGGAGTAGACTATTGGACGGTGGAATGTCGCCCCAGAATTTT. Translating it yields CAWSRLLDGGMSPQNF.

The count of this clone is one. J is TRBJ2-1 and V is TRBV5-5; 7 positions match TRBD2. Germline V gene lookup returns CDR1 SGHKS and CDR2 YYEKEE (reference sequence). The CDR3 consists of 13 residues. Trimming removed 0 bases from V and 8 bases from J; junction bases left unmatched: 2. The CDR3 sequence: CASSLVAGDEQFF. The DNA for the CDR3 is TGTGCCAGCAGCTTGGTCGCGGGAGATGAGCAGTTCTTC. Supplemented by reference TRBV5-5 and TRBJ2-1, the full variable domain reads DAGVTQSPTHLIKTRGQQVTLRCSPISGHKSVSWYQQVLGQGPQFIFQYYEKEERGRGNFPDRFSARQFPNYSSELNVNALLLGDSALYLCASSLVAGDEQFFGPGTRLTVL.

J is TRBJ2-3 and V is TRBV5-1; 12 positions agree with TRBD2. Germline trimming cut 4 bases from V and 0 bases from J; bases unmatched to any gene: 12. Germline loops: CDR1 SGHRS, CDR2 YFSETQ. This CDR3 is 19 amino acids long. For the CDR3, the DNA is TGCGCCAGCAGCATGGGGGACCTAGCGGGAGGGCCCAGCACAGATACGCAGTATTTT. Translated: CASSMGDLAGGPSTDTQYF.